The entry that follows covers one TCR beta chain sequence. The data stem from a study of blood T cell repertoires in COVID-19. In the study overall: PBMCs, B-cell-depleted T cells, or T cells were the source of the cDNA or gDNA that made up the material.

This table comes from immunoSEQ multiplex PCR, and its TCRdb copy is limited to in-frame clones, with some not included. This table holds about 130,000 clones, approximately 86% found once. CDR3 length equals 11 residues. V was trimmed by 3 bases and J by 7 bases, leaving 4 bases between them. The sequence was collected from a woman aged 45-60 years who had recovered from COVID-19. The chain links TRBV12-3 or TRBV12-4 to TRBJ2-4, with D hard to call. Sequencing was done on a sample of peripheral blood. The CDR3 DNA is TGTGCCAGCAGTTTTAATAACATTCAGTACTTC. It yields the protein CASSFNNIQYF.